The 22 T cell receptor beta chains below come from one sample, sequenced in a study of blood T cell repertoires in COVID-19. Method: immunoSEQ multiplex PCR; TCRdb's copy keeps in-frame clones and lacks some. The table includes 110,000 or so clones, under 85% detected once. The sequenced material came from peripheral blood. These receptor sequences come from a woman in her sixties or seventies with acute or convalescent COVID-19.

J is TRBJ2-7 and V is TRBV11-3; 7 bases are a match to TRBD2. The CDR3 is 16 residues long. V was clipped by 6 bases and J by 4 bases; unmatched bases: 15. The germline V gene has CDR1 SGHNT and CDR2 YENEEA. CDR3 nucleotides: TGTGCCAGCAGAGTGAGTTTCGAGCGGGAACGATACGAGCAGTACTTC. Translated, it gives CASRVSFERERYEQYF.

The chain has TRBV19 and TRBJ1-3; weak D call: TRBD1 (6 bases). This CDR3 has 16 amino acids. V lost 7 bases and J 0 bases, leaving 16 bases between the germline ends. Germline lookup yields CDR1 LNHDA and CDR2 SQIVND (reference sequence). CDR3 residues: CASNYGPGDSGNTIYF. The CDR3, as DNA: TGTGCCAGTAATTATGGACCAGGGGACTCTGGAAACACCATATATTTT.

This clone appeared a few times. V and J are TRBV30 and TRBJ1-2, with 11 bases aligning to TRBD1. After removal of 4 bases from V and 6 bases from J, the junction contained 7 bases not matched to a gene. The CDR3 runs to 14 residues. Germline CDR1 is GTSNPN and CDR2 is SVGIG (reference sequence). CDR3 DNA sequence: TGTGCCTGGACTGGACAGGGGGCGGCGAATGGCTACACCTTC. It yields the protein CAWTGQGAANGYTF.

The chain uses TRBV6-6 and TRBJ2-3, with D possibly being TRBD2 (5 bases). V gave up 6 bases and J gave up 2 bases, with 15 bases separating them. CDR1 and CDR2 from the germline V gene are MNHNY and SVGAGI (reference sequence). This CDR3 is built from 15 residues. CDR3 in DNA: TGTGCCAGCAGACCCCAGACGGGATACACAGATACGCAGTATTTT. Encoded protein: CASRPQTGYTDTQYF.

The chain couples TRBV24-1 to TRBJ1-2; TRBD1 matches at 7 bases. After removal of 2 bases from V and 7 bases from J, the junction contained 3 bases not matched to a gene. The V gene's germline CDR1 is KGHDR and CDR2 SFDVKD. This CDR3 has 13 amino acids. The CDR3 loop is CATSDSWDSGYTF. The CDR3 coding sequence is TGTGCCACCAGTGATTCCTGGGACAGTGGCTACACCTTC.

The V and J genes are TRBV5-5 and TRBJ1-1, with D tentatively TRBD1 (6 bases). With 1 base removed from V and 3 bases from J, the gap between germline ends came to 13 bases. The CDR3 runs to 15 residues. Germline V gene data show CDR1 as SGHKS and CDR2 as YYEKEE (reference sequence). The CDR3 coding sequence is TGTGCCAGCAGCTTGTCCGCAGGGGTATACACTGAAGCTTTCTTT. Amino acids: CASSLSAGVYTEAFF.

This rearrangement joins TRBV9 to TRBJ1-3; 7 bases match TRBD1. The CDR3 loop spans 15 amino acids. Germline V lookup: CDR1 SGDLS, CDR2 YYNGEE. Unmatched junction bases numbered 6, after V lost 4 bases and J lost 2 bases. CDR3 residues: CASSSPQGTGNTIYF. The CDR3 nucleotides read TGTGCCAGCAGCTCACCACAGGGGACTGGAAACACCATATATTTT. The full variable domain, in which reference TRBV9 and TRBJ1-3 provide the parts outside the CDR3, is DSGVTQTPKHLITATGQRVTLRCSPRSGDLSVYWYQQSLDQGLQFLIQYYNGEERAKGNILERFSAQQFPDLHSELNLSSLELGDSALYFCASSSPQGTGNTIYFGEGSWLTVV.

This chain connects TRBV21-1 to TRBJ2-2; TRBD1 was called by the table and not checked on the DNA. TRBV21-1 is reported as a pseudogene. The CDR3 has 16 amino acids. CDR3 loop: CASPLGQDKFTGELFF. Written as DNA, the CDR3 is TGTGCCAGCCCCTTGGGCCAGGACAAATTCACCGGGGAGCTGTTTTTT.

The chain is built from TRBV7-2 and TRBJ2-7; 14 bases align to TRBD2. Per germline, CDR1 SGHTA and CDR2 FQGNSA. V dropped 3 bases and J dropped 7; count of bases not matched to a gene: 5. The CDR3 has 15 residues. The CDR3 loop is CASSFRLAGGGEQYF. In nucleotides, the CDR3 is TGTGCCAGCAGCTTCAGACTAGCGGGAGGGGGAGAGCAGTACTTC.

For this clone: A read error may produce the germline difference seen at one junction end. The chain combines TRBV7-2 with TRBJ2-3, with 11 bases fitting TRBD2. Germline V gene data show CDR1 as SGHTA and CDR2 as FQGNSA. The CDR3 is 14 amino acids. CDR3 loop: CASSLAGGMDTQYF. As DNA, the CDR3 is TGTGCCAGCAGTTTAGCGGGGGGGATGGATACGCAGTATTTT.

This rearrangement joins TRBV5-4 to TRBJ1-4, with TRBD1 matching over 7 bases. Germline assignment: CDR1 SGHNT and CDR2 YYREEE (reference sequence). The junction had 2 bases not matched to a gene; V was cut back by 1 base and J by 5 bases. The CDR3 loop spans 14 amino acids. In DNA, the CDR3 is TGTGCCAGCAGCTTGTCACAGGGGAATGAAAAACTGTTTTTT. Translated: CASSLSQGNEKLFF.

The genes are TRBV9 and TRBJ1-6; D remains ambiguous. This CDR3 has 17 amino acids. Germline loops: CDR1 SGDLS, CDR2 YYNGEE. V was shortened by 0 bases and J by 0 bases, with 10 bases between the two germline ends. Here the CDR3 reads CASSVEDGSSYNSPLHF. CDR3 DNA: TGTGCCAGCAGCGTAGAAGACGGGAGCTCCTATAATTCACCCCTCCACTTT.

In its sample, this clone was seen a few times. The genes are TRBV28 and TRBJ1-5; D call uncertain. From germline, CDR1 is MDHEN and CDR2 SYDVKM. Trimming removed 2 bases at V and 5 bases at J, with 16 bases between. The CDR3 runs 16 residues. The CDR3 coding sequence is TGTGCCAGCAGTTTAATCCTCCGGGGAAGGGATCAGCCCCAGCATTTT. Translating gives CASSLILRGRDQPQHF.

In regard to this clone: Distinct nucleotide sequences in the sample also encode this CDR3. This chain joins TRBV28 and TRBJ1-5, with D perhaps matching TRBD1 (5 bases). The CDR3 loop spans 13 amino acids. Germline V gene lookup returns CDR1 MDHEN and CDR2 SYDVKM. Trimming took 6 bases from V and 2 from J, leaving 8 bases between them. The CDR3 DNA reads as TGTGCCAGCAGCCCGGGGGGCAATCAGCCCCAGCATTTT. Protein sequence: CASSPGGNQPQHF.

This clone was counted once. The chain recombines TRBV5-1 with TRBJ1-1; D is undetermined. CDR3 length equals 12 residues. CDR1 is SGHRS and CDR2 is YFSETQ in the germline V gene. Trimming stripped 5 bases from V and 1 base from J, with 6 bases between. This chain's CDR3 is CASRGWNTEAFF. CDR3 nucleotide sequence: TGCGCCAGCAGGGGCTGGAACACTGAAGCTTTCTTT.

This rearrangement joins TRBV18 to TRBJ1-2; D is possibly TRBD1 (6 bases). CDR3 length: 14 amino acids. Trimming took 8 bases from V and 7 from J, leaving 20 bases between them. Germline CDR1 reads KGHSH; CDR2 reads LQKENI. The CDR3 DNA is TGTGCCAGCGCCCCGACAGGACGAGGCGCTGGCTACACCTTC. Protein product: CASAPTGRGAGYTF. The full variable domain, completed using reference TRBV18 and TRBJ1-2, is NAGVMQNPRHLVRRRGQEARLRCSPMKGHSHVYWYRQLPEEGLKFMVYLQKENIIDESGMPKERFSAEFPKEGPSILRIQQVVRGDSAAYFCASAPTGRGAGYTFGSGTRLTVV.

The chain carries TRBV27 and TRBJ1-1, with D possibly being TRBD1 (5 bases). CDR1 and CDR2 (germline): MNHEY, SMNVEV (reference sequence). There are 16 residues in the CDR3. Between the trimmed V and J ends, which lost 1 base and 1 base, there was a span of 13 bases. CDR3 protein: CASSLFSGMGNTEAFF. CDR3 DNA: TGTGCCAGCAGTTTATTTTCAGGGATGGGGAACACTGAAGCTTTCTTT.

This clone was counted between two and nine times. The chain joins TRBV11-3 to TRBJ2-2; D gene unclear. This CDR3 comprises 15 residues. In germline, CDR1 is SGHNT, CDR2 YENEEA. Trimming shortened V by 5 bases and J by 1 base, and 11 bases separated the two germline ends. CDR3 sequence (DNA): TGTGCCAGCAGCCCGAGTTATAGGAACACCGGGGAGCTGTTTTTT. Encoded protein: CASSPSYRNTGELFF.

This chain joins TRBV7-8 and TRBJ2-7, with 11 bases fitting TRBD2. The ends lost 0 bases at V and 2 bases at J; junction bases unmatched: 6. Looked up from germline, CDR1 is SGHVS and CDR2 is FQNEAQ. The CDR3 length is 17 residues. The CDR3 DNA reads TGTGCCAGCAGCTTAGCCCCTGGGACTAGCGGAGCCTACGAGCAGTACTTC. Translating gives CASSLAPGTSGAYEQYF. The full variable domain, with the rest looked up from reference TRBV7-8 and TRBJ2-7, is GAGVSQSPRYKVAKRGQDVALRCDPISGHVSLFWYQQALGQGPEFLTYFQNEAQLDKSGLPSDRFFAERPEGSVSTLKIQRTQQEDSAVYLCASSLAPGTSGAYEQYFGPGTRLTVT.

This clone was found once. The rearrangement links TRBV7-8 to TRBJ2-7; D possibly corresponds to TRBD1 (6 bases). Trimming removed 5 bases at V and 5 bases at J, with 13 bases between. The germline V gene has CDR1 SGHVS and CDR2 FQNEAQ. This CDR3 contains 13 residues. The CDR3 sequence: CASSRSTGNEQYF. CDR3 DNA: TGTGCCAGCAGCAGATCTACAGGGAACGAGCAGTACTTC. The variable domain in full, with the rest retrieved from reference TRBV7-8 and TRBJ2-7, is GAGVSQSPRYKVAKRGQDVALRCDPISGHVSLFWYQQALGQGPEFLTYFQNEAQLDKSGLPSDRFFAERPEGSVSTLKIQRTQQEDSAVYLCASSRSTGNEQYFGPGTRLTVT.

V and J are TRBV3-1 (or the pseudogene TRBV3-2) and TRBJ2-1; the match to TRBD2 covers 14 bases. Germline values: CDR1 LGHDT, CDR2 YNNKEL (reference sequence). The trim removed 3 bases at V and 7 bases at J, leaving 2 bases unmatched. This CDR3 comprises 15 residues. The CDR3 protein is CASSHWTSGGNEQFF. The CDR3 coding sequence is TGTGCCAGCAGCCATTGGACTAGCGGGGGGAATGAGCAGTTCTTC.

The V gene is TRBV7-8, the J gene TRBJ1-3, with D hard to call. In germline, CDR1 is SGHVS, CDR2 FQNEAQ. The ends were cut back, 5 bases at V and 0 bases at J, with 11 bases in the middle. There are 15 residues in the CDR3. The CDR3 region has the DNA TGTGCCAGCAGCCACTACGCCCGCTCTGGAAACACCATATATTTT. As protein: CASSHYARSGNTIYF.